The rows below give T cell receptor beta chains drawn from one sample of a study of CD8+ T cells in alopecia areata. Method: immunoSEQ multiplex PCR; TCRdb's copy keeps in-frame clones and lacks some. The repertoire holds 150,000 to 200,000 clones, approximately 59% seen once, with about 15% in the top ten. Sequences were derived from CD4+ T cells sorted from blood, sampled at week 0. Source of these receptors: a human donor with alopecia areata. The CDR3 runs from the conserved cysteine through the conserved F or W. A D gene is named only where the DNA matches it firmly. Clone size is shown for a subset of rows, as once, few, many or a class of expanded clone.

clone_size: -; d_call: -; j_call: TRBJ1-2; v_call: TRBV6-5; cdr3_aa: CATHLLDYGYTF; cdr3_nt: TGTGCCACCCACCTTTTAGACTATGGCTACACCTTC
clone_size: -; d_call: TRBD1; j_call: TRBJ2-2; v_call: TRBV4-1; cdr3_aa: CASSQHRGATGELFF; cdr3_nt: TGCGCCAGCAGCCAACACAGGGGGGCCACCGGGGAGCTGTTTTTT
clone_size: -; d_call: TRBD1; j_call: TRBJ1-6; v_call: TRBV25-1; cdr3_aa: CASSVGTGGSPLHF; cdr3_nt: TGTGCCAGCAGTGTCGGGACAGGGGGTTCACCCCTCCACTTT
clone_size: few; d_call: -; j_call: TRBJ2-6; v_call: TRBV5-4; cdr3_aa: CASSRVGEGANVLTF; cdr3_nt: TGTGCCAGCAGTCGAGTCGGGGAAGGGGCCAACGTCCTGACTTTC
clone_size: once; d_call: -; j_call: TRBJ2-7; v_call: TRBV30; cdr3_aa: CAWSVRAPIYEQYF; cdr3_nt: TGTGCCTGGAGTGTAAGGGCCCCGATATACGAGCAGTACTTC
clone_size: -; d_call: -; j_call: TRBJ2-6; v_call: TRBV15; cdr3_aa: CATRESGANVLTF; cdr3_nt: TGTGCCACCAGGGAATCTGGGGCCAACGTCCTGACTTTC
clone_size: -; d_call: -; j_call: TRBJ2-5; v_call: TRBV15; cdr3_aa: CATSRVAQELYF; cdr3_nt: TGTGCCACCAGCAGAGTAGCTCAGGAATTGTACTTC
clone_size: -; d_call: TRBD1; j_call: TRBJ1-6; v_call: TRBV19; cdr3_aa: CATSTGQGNSPLHF; cdr3_nt: TGTGCCACCTCGACTGGACAGGGGAATTCACCCCTCCACTTT
clone_size: -; d_call: TRBD1; j_call: TRBJ1-2; v_call: TRBV25-1; cdr3_aa: CASSDNQGQGNYGYTF; cdr3_nt: TGTGCCAGCAGTGACAATCAAGGACAGGGTAACTATGGCTACACCTTC
clone_size: -; d_call: TRBD1; j_call: TRBJ1-4; v_call: TRBV30; cdr3_aa: CAWSKGAYEKLFF; cdr3_nt: TGTGCCTGGAGTAAGGGGGCCTATGAAAAACTGTTTTTT
clone_size: -; d_call: TRBD1; j_call: TRBJ2-5; v_call: TRBV6-5; cdr3_aa: CASSPNRGRETQYF; cdr3_nt: TGTGCCAGCAGTCCGAACAGGGGGCGGGAGACCCAGTACTTC
clone_size: -; d_call: -; j_call: TRBJ1-6; v_call: TRBV14; cdr3_aa: CASSQDNGHSPLHF; cdr3_nt: TGTGCCAGCAGCCAAGATAACGGGCATTCACCCCTCCACTTT
clone_size: -; d_call: -; j_call: TRBJ2-7; v_call: TRBV7-2; cdr3_aa: CASSTNWGEQYF; cdr3_nt: TGTGCCAGCAGCACAAACTGGGGCGAGCAGTACTTC
clone_size: few; d_call: TRBD1; j_call: TRBJ2-7; v_call: TRBV29-1; cdr3_aa: CSAGHGQGTYEQYF; cdr3_nt: TGCAGCGCTGGGCACGGACAGGGAACCTACGAGCAGTACTTC
clone_size: -; d_call: TRBD1; j_call: TRBJ1-5; v_call: TRBV30; cdr3_aa: CAWSVTGGQGNQPQHF; cdr3_nt: TGTGCCTGGAGTGTAACCGGAGGACAGGGCAATCAGCCCCAGCATTTT
clone_size: -; d_call: -; j_call: TRBJ1-5; v_call: TRBV29-1; cdr3_aa: CSVGQGSQPQHF; cdr3_nt: TGCAGCGTTGGGCAGGGAAGTCAGCCCCAGCATTTT
clone_size: -; d_call: -; j_call: TRBJ2-6; v_call: TRBV7-9; cdr3_aa: CASSLNSGANVLTF; cdr3_nt: TGTGCCAGCAGCTTAAACTCTGGGGCCAACGTCCTGACTTTC
clone_size: -; d_call: -; j_call: TRBJ2-3; v_call: TRBV14; cdr3_aa: CASSRDWFTDTQYF; cdr3_nt: TGTGCCAGCAGTCGGGACTGGTTCACAGATACGCAGTATTTT
clone_size: -; d_call: TRBD1; j_call: TRBJ1-1; v_call: TRBV29-1; cdr3_aa: CSAKTGSDAFF; cdr3_nt: TGCAGCGCTAAGACAGGGAGCGACGCTTTCTTT
clone_size: -; d_call: -; j_call: TRBJ1-1; v_call: TRBV5-1; cdr3_aa: CASSSDSMNTEAFF; cdr3_nt: TGCGCCAGCAGCTCCGACAGCATGAACACTGAAGCTTTCTTT